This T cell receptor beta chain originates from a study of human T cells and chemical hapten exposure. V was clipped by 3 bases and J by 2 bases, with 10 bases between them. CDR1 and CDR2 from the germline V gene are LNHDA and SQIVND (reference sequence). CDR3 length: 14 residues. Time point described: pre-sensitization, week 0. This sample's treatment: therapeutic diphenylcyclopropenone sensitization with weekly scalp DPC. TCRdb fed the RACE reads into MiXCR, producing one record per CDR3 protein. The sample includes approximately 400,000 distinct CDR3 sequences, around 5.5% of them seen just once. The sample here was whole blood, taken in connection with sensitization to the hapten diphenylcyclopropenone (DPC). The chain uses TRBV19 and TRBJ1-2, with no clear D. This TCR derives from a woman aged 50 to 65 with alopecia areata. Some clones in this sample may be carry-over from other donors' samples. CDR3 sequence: CASSIQGVNYGYTF. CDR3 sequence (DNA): TGTGCCAGTAGTATCCAAGGCGTCAACTATGGCTACACCTTC.